A selection of T cell receptor beta chains follows, all from one sample in a study of T cells in localized non-small cell lung cancer. TCRdb's copy holds only in-frame clones and misses some; the assay was immunoSEQ multiplex PCR. Of tens of thousands of clones in the sample, roughly 86% were seen once. The sequenced sample was peripheral blood, obtained before any cancer treatment. The receptors originated from a man between 40 and 70 years old with stage I squamous cell lung carcinoma. Each CDR3 is given with its conserved first and last residue. The D gene is left open where the match is weak. Size is omitted from some rows. Given values are once, few, many or a class for expanded clones.

j_call: TRBJ1-5; clone_size: NA; d_call: TRBD1; v_call: TRBV18; cdr3_nt: TGTGCCAGCTCACTCTCAGGGGGGGATCAGCCCCAGCATTTT; cdr3_aa: CASSLSGGDQPQHF
j_call: TRBJ1-2; clone_size: NA; d_call: TRBD1; v_call: TRBV2; cdr3_nt: TGTGCCAGCAGTCAGGGGACAGGGATTGGCTACACCTTC; cdr3_aa: CASSQGTGIGYTF
j_call: TRBJ2-5; clone_size: once; d_call: NA; v_call: TRBV29-1; cdr3_nt: TGCAGCGTACCCGGCCCGATCTGGGAGACCCAGTACTTC; cdr3_aa: CSVPGPIWETQYF
j_call: TRBJ1-1; clone_size: NA; d_call: TRBD1; v_call: TRBV7-9; cdr3_nt: TGTGCCAGCAGCTTGGAGGGACAGGGGACTGAAGCTTTCTTT; cdr3_aa: CASSLEGQGTEAFF
j_call: TRBJ1-5; clone_size: NA; d_call: NA; v_call: TRBV19; cdr3_nt: TGTGCCAGTAGTATTGGATGGAAGAATCAGCCCCAGCATTTT; cdr3_aa: CASSIGWKNQPQHF
j_call: TRBJ1-4; clone_size: NA; d_call: NA; v_call: TRBV7-9; cdr3_nt: TGTGCCAGCAGCTTAGTTCAGGGAGAAAAACTGTTTTTT; cdr3_aa: CASSLVQGEKLFF
j_call: TRBJ1-3; clone_size: NA; d_call: TRBD1; v_call: TRBV7-6; cdr3_nt: TGTGCCAGCAGTTATACCGGGACAGGGGGGCGACCAAACACCATATATTTT; cdr3_aa: CASSYTGTGGRPNTIYF
j_call: TRBJ2-7; clone_size: once; d_call: NA; v_call: TRBV7-2; cdr3_nt: TGTGCCAGCAGCTATAGCGGTCCATGGTACGAGCAGTACTTC; cdr3_aa: CASSYSGPWYEQYF
j_call: TRBJ2-5; clone_size: NA; d_call: NA; v_call: TRBV5-1; cdr3_nt: TGCGCCAGCAGCCCGGACGGACAAGAGACCCAGTACTTC; cdr3_aa: CASSPDGQETQYF
j_call: TRBJ2-5; clone_size: few; d_call: TRBD2; v_call: TRBV6-1; cdr3_nt: TGTGCCAGCAGTGTTACGTCTAGCGGGGCAGGGGAGACCCAGTACTTC; cdr3_aa: CASSVTSSGAGETQYF
j_call: TRBJ1-2; clone_size: NA; d_call: NA; v_call: TRBV10-3; cdr3_nt: TGTGCCATTTTTCACGGGCCCCTAAACTCGGATGGCTACACCTTC; cdr3_aa: CAIFHGPLNSDGYTF
j_call: TRBJ2-7; clone_size: NA; d_call: NA; v_call: TRBV7-2; cdr3_nt: TGTGCCAGCAGCCCGTCATACAGGGTCGGCGAGCAGTACTTC; cdr3_aa: CASSPSYRVGEQYF
j_call: TRBJ1-2; clone_size: NA; d_call: NA; v_call: TRBV10-2; cdr3_nt: TGCGCCAGCAGGGACTCTTACTTCAACTATGGCTACACCTTC; cdr3_aa: CASRDSYFNYGYTF
j_call: TRBJ1-6; clone_size: NA; d_call: NA; v_call: TRBV19; cdr3_nt: TGTGCCAGTAGTGTAGACGTCGGAGGCTATTCACCCCTCCACTTT; cdr3_aa: CASSVDVGGYSPLHF
j_call: TRBJ1-2; clone_size: NA; d_call: NA; v_call: TRBV11-2; cdr3_nt: TGTGCCAGCAGCTTAGTGGACACAGGGGGCTACACCTTC; cdr3_aa: CASSLVDTGGYTF
j_call: TRBJ2-7; clone_size: NA; d_call: NA; v_call: TRBV6-1; cdr3_nt: TGTGCCAGCGTTTGGACAACCGAGCAGTACTTC; cdr3_aa: CASVWTTEQYF
j_call: TRBJ1-5; clone_size: NA; d_call: NA; v_call: TRBV4-1; cdr3_nt: TGCGCCAGCAGCCAAGATCGGACGGTTAGCAATCAGCCCCAGCATTTT; cdr3_aa: CASSQDRTVSNQPQHF
j_call: TRBJ2-1; clone_size: NA; d_call: NA; v_call: TRBV9; cdr3_nt: TGTGCCAGCAGCGTAGCAGGAAACAATGAGCAGTTCTTC; cdr3_aa: CASSVAGNNEQFF
j_call: TRBJ1-1; clone_size: NA; d_call: NA; v_call: TRBV5-1; cdr3_nt: TGCGCCAGCAGCTTGGTAGCCGGGGGCACTGAAGCTTTCTTT; cdr3_aa: CASSLVAGGTEAFF
j_call: TRBJ1-1; clone_size: NA; d_call: NA; v_call: TRBV7-9; cdr3_nt: TGTGCCAGCAGCTTAGTAGCGCAGGGAAGGGTGACTGAAGCTTTCTTT; cdr3_aa: CASSLVAQGRVTEAFF
j_call: TRBJ2-2; clone_size: NA; d_call: NA; v_call: TRBV7-8; cdr3_nt: TGTGCCAGCAGCCAGGACAGCGCTCCCGGGGAGCTGTTTTTT; cdr3_aa: CASSQDSAPGELFF
j_call: TRBJ2-7; clone_size: NA; d_call: NA; v_call: TRBV14; cdr3_nt: TGTGCCAGCAGCCTACGGGCAGAATCCTACGAGCAGTACTTC; cdr3_aa: CASSLRAESYEQYF
j_call: TRBJ1-6; clone_size: once; d_call: NA; v_call: TRBV5-1; cdr3_nt: TGCGCCAGCAGGAGCGGGTCCTATAATTCACCCCTCCACTTT; cdr3_aa: CASRSGSYNSPLHF
j_call: TRBJ1-6; clone_size: NA; d_call: NA; v_call: TRBV5-1; cdr3_nt: TGCGCCAGCAGCTTGGGGTCCGCTAATTCACCCCTCCACTTT; cdr3_aa: CASSLGSANSPLHF
j_call: TRBJ2-1; clone_size: NA; d_call: NA; v_call: TRBV5-6; cdr3_nt: TGTGCCAGCAGCTTTCTCAGGGTTAGGAATGAGCAGTTCTTC; cdr3_aa: CASSFLRVRNEQFF
j_call: TRBJ1-4; clone_size: NA; d_call: NA; v_call: TRBV21-1; cdr3_nt: TGTGCCAGCAGCAATTACGAGACAGGGTCTTCACTGTTTTTT; cdr3_aa: CASSNYETGSSLFF
j_call: TRBJ1-2; clone_size: NA; d_call: TRBD1; v_call: TRBV9; cdr3_nt: TGTGCCAGCAGCGCTCGACAGGGACCCAACTATGGCTACACCTTC; cdr3_aa: CASSARQGPNYGYTF
j_call: TRBJ2-5; clone_size: few; d_call: TRBD1; v_call: TRBV4-2; cdr3_nt: TGTGCCAGCAGCCCGGGGGACAGGGGAACGGAGACCCAGTACTTC; cdr3_aa: CASSPGDRGTETQYF
j_call: TRBJ2-7; clone_size: NA; d_call: NA; v_call: TRBV11-2; cdr3_nt: TGTGCCAGCAGCTTAGGTGGGTTTCTGAACGAGCAGTACTTC; cdr3_aa: CASSLGGFLNEQYF
j_call: TRBJ2-2; clone_size: NA; d_call: TRBD1; v_call: TRBV7-7; cdr3_nt: TGTGCCAGCAGCACCGACAGGGCCGGGGAGCTGTTTTTT; cdr3_aa: CASSTDRAGELFF
j_call: TRBJ2-5; clone_size: NA; d_call: NA; v_call: TRBV30; cdr3_nt: TGTGCCTGGAGCCGGTCCGAGACCCAGTACTTC; cdr3_aa: CAWSRSETQYF
j_call: TRBJ1-6; clone_size: NA; d_call: NA; v_call: TRBV9; cdr3_nt: TGTGCCAGCAGCACTACAGGGTGGCATTCACCCCTCCACTTT; cdr3_aa: CASSTTGWHSPLHF
j_call: TRBJ1-2; clone_size: NA; d_call: NA; v_call: TRBV6-1; cdr3_nt: TGTGCCAGCAGTGAAGCTGCGGATCCCTATGGCTACACCTTC; cdr3_aa: CASSEAADPYGYTF
j_call: TRBJ1-1; clone_size: NA; d_call: TRBD1; v_call: TRBV11-2; cdr3_nt: TGTGCCAGCAGCTTATCCCTCTGGGCTAGGAGGACAGGGAACACTGAAGCTTTCTTT; cdr3_aa: CASSLSLWARRTGNTEAFF
j_call: TRBJ2-1; clone_size: NA; d_call: TRBD2; v_call: TRBV7-2; cdr3_nt: TGTGCCAGCAGCTTAGTGACTAGCGGGGGGGCACGCCATGAGCAGTTCTTC; cdr3_aa: CASSLVTSGGARHEQFF
j_call: TRBJ2-2; clone_size: NA; d_call: NA; v_call: TRBV4-1; cdr3_nt: TGCGCCAGCAGCCAAGGTAACGCTCGACGGATGACCGGGGAGCTGTTTTTT; cdr3_aa: CASSQGNARRMTGELFF
j_call: TRBJ2-7; clone_size: NA; d_call: NA; v_call: TRBV9; cdr3_nt: TGTGCCAGCAGCGTAGGGGGCGACGAGCAGTACTTC; cdr3_aa: CASSVGGDEQYF
j_call: TRBJ2-2; clone_size: NA; d_call: TRBD1; v_call: TRBV7-3; cdr3_nt: TGTGCCAGCAGCTTAGGACAGGGGGCGAACACCGGGGAGCTGTTTTTT; cdr3_aa: CASSLGQGANTGELFF
j_call: TRBJ1-1; clone_size: NA; d_call: NA; v_call: TRBV27; cdr3_nt: TGTGCCAGCAGTCCCCGGACAGCAACTGAAGCTTTCTTT; cdr3_aa: CASSPRTATEAFF
j_call: TRBJ2-1; clone_size: NA; d_call: NA; v_call: TRBV7-2; cdr3_nt: TGTGCCAGCAGTCGTATTTACAATGAGCAGTTCTTC; cdr3_aa: CASSRIYNEQFF
j_call: TRBJ1-4; clone_size: NA; d_call: TRBD1; v_call: TRBV5-6; cdr3_nt: TGTGCCAGCAGCATACGGACAGGGGTTTGGAGAAAACTGTTTTTT; cdr3_aa: CASSIRTGVWRKLFF
j_call: TRBJ1-1; clone_size: few; d_call: TRBD1; v_call: TRBV6-5; cdr3_nt: TGTGCCAGCACCCCGACAGGGTCGAGGGGGGGAGCTTTCTTT; cdr3_aa: CASTPTGSRGGAFF